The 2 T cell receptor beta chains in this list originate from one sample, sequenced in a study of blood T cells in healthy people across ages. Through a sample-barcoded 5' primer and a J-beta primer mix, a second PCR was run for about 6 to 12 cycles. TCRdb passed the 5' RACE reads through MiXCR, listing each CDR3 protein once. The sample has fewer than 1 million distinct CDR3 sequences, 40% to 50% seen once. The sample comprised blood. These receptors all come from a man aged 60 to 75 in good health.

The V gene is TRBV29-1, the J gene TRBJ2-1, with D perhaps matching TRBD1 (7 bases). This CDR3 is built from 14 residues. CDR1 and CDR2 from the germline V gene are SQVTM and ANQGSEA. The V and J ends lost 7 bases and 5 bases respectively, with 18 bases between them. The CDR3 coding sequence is TGCAGCGCAAGGTTGGCAGGGGGGAACAATGAGCAGTTCTTC. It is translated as CSARLAGGNNEQFF.

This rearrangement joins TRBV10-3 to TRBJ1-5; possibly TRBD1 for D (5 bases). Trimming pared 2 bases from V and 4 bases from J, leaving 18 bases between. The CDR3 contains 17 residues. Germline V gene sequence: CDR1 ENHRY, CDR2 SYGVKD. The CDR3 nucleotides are TGTGCCATCAGTGAGGGGATAGGAGGGGACGGTAATCAGCCCCAGCATTTT. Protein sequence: CAISEGIGGDGNQPQHF.